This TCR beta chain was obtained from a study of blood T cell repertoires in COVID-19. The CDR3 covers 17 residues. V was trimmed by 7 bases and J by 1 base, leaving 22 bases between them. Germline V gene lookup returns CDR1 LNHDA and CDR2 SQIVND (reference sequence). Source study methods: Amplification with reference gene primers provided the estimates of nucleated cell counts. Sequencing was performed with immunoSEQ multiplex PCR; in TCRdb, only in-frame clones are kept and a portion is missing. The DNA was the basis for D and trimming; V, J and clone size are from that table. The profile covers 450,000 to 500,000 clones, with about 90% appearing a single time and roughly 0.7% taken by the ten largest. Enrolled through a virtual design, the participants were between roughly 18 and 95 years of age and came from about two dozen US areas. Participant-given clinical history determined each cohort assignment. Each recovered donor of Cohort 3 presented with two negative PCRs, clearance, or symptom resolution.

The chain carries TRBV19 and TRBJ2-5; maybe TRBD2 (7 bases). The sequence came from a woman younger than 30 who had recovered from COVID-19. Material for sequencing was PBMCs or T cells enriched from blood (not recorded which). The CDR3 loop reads CASTPRRGGSGQETQYF. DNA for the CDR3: TGTGCCAGTACTCCACGGAGGGGGGGGAGCGGCCAAGAGACCCAGTACTTC.